This is a list of T cell receptor beta chains from one sample in a study of OX40 agonist ivuxolimab in advanced cancers. The table came from immunoSEQ multiplex PCR; TCRdb's copy has only in-frame clones and leaves some out. The table shows 20,000 or so clones, with around nine tenths occurring only once. The sequencing used CD4+ or CD8+ T cells sorted from blood, collected in a trial of the OX40 agonist ivuxolimab. These receptors all stem from an adult with an advanced solid tumor such as melanoma, head and neck, liver or kidney cancer. The CDR3 runs from the conserved cysteine through the conserved F or W. The order of the fields is CDR3 protein, D gene, V gene, J gene. D genes are given only for firm matches.

CDR3: CASSADRGNYGYTF
D: TRBD1
V: TRBV5-1
J: TRBJ1-2

CDR3: CASSWQRMNTEAFF
D: -
V: TRBV28
J: TRBJ1-1

CDR3: CASSLEIRAPIYF
D: -
V: TRBV11-2
J: TRBJ1-3

CDR3: CASSWGTGGTNTEAFF
D: TRBD1
V: TRBV5-4
J: TRBJ1-1

CDR3: CASSQDTGVAYEQYF
D: -
V: TRBV4-3
J: TRBJ2-7

CDR3: CASSYPLGMNTEAFF
D: -
V: TRBV6-6
J: TRBJ1-1

CDR3: CATSRTGTSYEQYF
D: -
V: TRBV15
J: TRBJ2-7

CDR3: CAISEGGRDNTEAFF
D: TRBD1
V: TRBV10-3
J: TRBJ1-1

CDR3: CASSHSGDESYRRRTAFF
D: -
V: TRBV11-1
J: TRBJ1-1

CDR3: CASSVVGGSPTSYNEQFF
D: -
V: TRBV9
J: TRBJ2-1

CDR3: CASSLAGSQETQYF
D: -
V: TRBV7-8
J: TRBJ2-5

CDR3: CASGSPGTGDGEQFF
D: TRBD1
V: TRBV12-5
J: TRBJ2-1

CDR3: CATSTLNQDATNEKLFF
D: -
V: TRBV15
J: TRBJ1-4

CDR3: CASSQYRGRDTEAFF
D: -
V: TRBV23-1
J: TRBJ1-1

CDR3: CASSLGGRGLDTQYF
D: -
V: TRBV11-2
J: TRBJ2-3

CDR3: CASSQSGGDEQYF
D: -
V: TRBV4-1
J: TRBJ2-7

CDR3: CASDGGSETQYF
D: -
V: TRBV6-6
J: TRBJ2-5

CDR3: CASRESWNTEAFF
D: -
V: TRBV2
J: TRBJ1-1

CDR3: CASNSEPSLSLGPSWHEQFF
D: -
V: TRBV19
J: TRBJ2-1

CDR3: CARDNTPYGYTF
D: -
V: TRBV2
J: TRBJ1-2

CDR3: CASSLGLAGGPTDTQYF
D: TRBD2
V: TRBV5-4
J: TRBJ2-3

CDR3: CASSYSLDRQETQYF
D: -
V: TRBV6-5
J: TRBJ2-5

CDR3: CSVFVLGKLFF
D: -
V: TRBV29-1
J: TRBJ1-4

CDR3: CASSLVGSSYEQYF
D: -
V: TRBV19
J: TRBJ2-7

CDR3: CASSDQILRDEQFF
D: -
V: TRBV10-1
J: TRBJ2-1

CDR3: CASSLEGGRETQYF
D: -
V: TRBV7-2
J: TRBJ2-5

CDR3: CASSYGPYREHSNQPQHF
D: -
V: TRBV5-1
J: TRBJ1-5

CDR3: CASSYIQTYEQYF
D: -
V: TRBV6-5
J: TRBJ2-7

CDR3: CASSSQLDIGNTIYF
D: -
V: TRBV7-9
J: TRBJ1-3

CDR3: CASSLVPGHYEQYF
D: -
V: TRBV11-1
J: TRBJ2-7

CDR3: CASTPRTGVEKLFF
D: TRBD1
V: TRBV19
J: TRBJ1-4

CDR3: CASRQGADTEAFF
D: TRBD1
V: TRBV11-2
J: TRBJ1-1

CDR3: CASTKGVEANYGYTF
D: -
V: TRBV19
J: TRBJ1-2

CDR3: CASSRQAYLALPREQYF
D: -
V: TRBV27
J: TRBJ2-7

CDR3: CASSLKREPSYNEQFF
D: -
V: TRBV13
J: TRBJ2-1

CDR3: CASGSSGANVLTF
D: -
V: TRBV6-5
J: TRBJ2-6

CDR3: CASSRGGDTPYEQYF
D: -
V: TRBV4-1
J: TRBJ2-7

CDR3: CASSLSDFSGQPQHF
D: -
V: TRBV7-9
J: TRBJ1-5

CDR3: CASSLQGAVGYTF
D: -
V: TRBV13
J: TRBJ1-2

CDR3: CASSPGGKSYNEQFF
D: -
V: TRBV9
J: TRBJ2-1

CDR3: CASSHGLVGSYRDGELFF
D: TRBD2
V: TRBV4-1
J: TRBJ2-2

CDR3: CASSPNNEKLFF
D: -
V: TRBV7-6
J: TRBJ1-4

CDR3: CASKGLGVNYGYTF
D: -
V: TRBV2
J: TRBJ1-2

CDR3: CASSLGQGGADTQYF
D: -
V: TRBV7-7
J: TRBJ2-3

CDR3: CASSPTGEWAYEQYF
D: TRBD1
V: TRBV19
J: TRBJ2-7

CDR3: CASSHVLAGGEDTQYF
D: TRBD2
V: TRBV4-1
J: TRBJ2-3

CDR3: CASSLSYGGTEAFF
D: -
V: TRBV6-9
J: TRBJ1-1

CDR3: CASSLSGGSYEQYF
D: TRBD2
V: TRBV5-6
J: TRBJ2-7

CDR3: CASSLVGGAEETQYF
D: -
V: TRBV27
J: TRBJ2-5

CDR3: CASSQARGTEAFF
D: -
V: TRBV4-1
J: TRBJ1-1

CDR3: CASSEGTGSEQYF
D: TRBD1
V: TRBV7-9
J: TRBJ2-7

CDR3: CASSPPWTVPDTDTQYF
D: -
V: TRBV19
J: TRBJ2-3

CDR3: CASSIIRGINTGELFF
D: -
V: TRBV13
J: TRBJ2-2

CDR3: CASSPAGNEQFF
D: -
V: TRBV5-6
J: TRBJ2-1

CDR3: CASSLWDSGTGELFF
D: TRBD1
V: TRBV13
J: TRBJ2-2